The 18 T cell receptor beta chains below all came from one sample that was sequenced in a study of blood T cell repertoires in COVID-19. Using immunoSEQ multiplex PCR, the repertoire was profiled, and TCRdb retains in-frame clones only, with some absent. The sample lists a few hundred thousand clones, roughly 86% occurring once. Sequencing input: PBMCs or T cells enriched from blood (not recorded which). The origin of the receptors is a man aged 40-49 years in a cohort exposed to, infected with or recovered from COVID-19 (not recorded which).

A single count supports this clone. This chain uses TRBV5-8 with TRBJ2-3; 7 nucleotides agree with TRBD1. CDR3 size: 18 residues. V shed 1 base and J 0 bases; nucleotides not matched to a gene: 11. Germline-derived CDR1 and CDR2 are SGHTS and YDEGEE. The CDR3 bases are TGTGCCAGCAGCTTGCCATATATACCGGGACAGAGCACAGATACGCAGTATTTT. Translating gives CASSLPYIPGQSTDTQYF.

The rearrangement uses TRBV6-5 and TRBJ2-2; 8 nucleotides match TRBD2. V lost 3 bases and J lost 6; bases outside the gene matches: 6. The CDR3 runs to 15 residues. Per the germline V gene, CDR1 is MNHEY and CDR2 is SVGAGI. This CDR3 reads CASSYQAGGSGELFF. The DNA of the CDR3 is TGTGCCAGCAGTTATCAGGCGGGAGGATCCGGGGAGCTGTTTTTT.

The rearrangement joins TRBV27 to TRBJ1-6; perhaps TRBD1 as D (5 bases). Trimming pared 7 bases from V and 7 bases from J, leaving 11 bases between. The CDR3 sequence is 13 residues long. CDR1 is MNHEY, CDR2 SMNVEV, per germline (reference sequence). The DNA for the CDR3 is TGTGCCAGCACTTCCTACAGGAATTCACCCCTCCACTTT. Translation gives CASTSYRNSPLHF.

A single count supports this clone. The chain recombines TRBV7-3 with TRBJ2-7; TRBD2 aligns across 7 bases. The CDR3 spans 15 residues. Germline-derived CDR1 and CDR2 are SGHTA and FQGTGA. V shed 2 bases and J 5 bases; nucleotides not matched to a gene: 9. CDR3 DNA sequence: TGTGCCAGCAGCTTAGGTGGCGGGAGTACGGACGAGCAGTACTTC. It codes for CASSLGGGSTDEQYF.

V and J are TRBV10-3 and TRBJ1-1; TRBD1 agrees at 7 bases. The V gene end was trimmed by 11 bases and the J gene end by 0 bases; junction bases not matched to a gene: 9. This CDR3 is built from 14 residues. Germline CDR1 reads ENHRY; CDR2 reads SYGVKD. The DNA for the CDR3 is TGTGCCTCCGGGGATGGGACAGTGAACACTGAAGCTTTCTTT. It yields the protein CASGDGTVNTEAFF.

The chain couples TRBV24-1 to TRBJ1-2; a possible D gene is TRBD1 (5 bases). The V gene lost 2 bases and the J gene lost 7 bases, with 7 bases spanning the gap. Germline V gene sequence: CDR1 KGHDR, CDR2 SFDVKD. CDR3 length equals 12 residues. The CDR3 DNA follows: TGTGCCACCAGTGATTCCAGGGTTGGCTACACCTTC. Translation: CATSDSRVGYTF.

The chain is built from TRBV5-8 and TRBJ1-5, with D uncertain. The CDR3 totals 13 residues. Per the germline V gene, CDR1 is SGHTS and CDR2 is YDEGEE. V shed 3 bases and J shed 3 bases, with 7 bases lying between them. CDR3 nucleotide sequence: TGTGCCAGCAGCTACACAACCAATCAGCCCCAGCATTTT. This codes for CASSYTTNQPQHF.

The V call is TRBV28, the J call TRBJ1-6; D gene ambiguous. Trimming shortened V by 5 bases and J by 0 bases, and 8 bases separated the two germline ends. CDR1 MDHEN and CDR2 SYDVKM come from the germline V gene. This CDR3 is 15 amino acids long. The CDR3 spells CASSVPLSYNSPLHF. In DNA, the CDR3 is TGTGCCAGCAGTGTTCCTCTCTCCTATAATTCACCCCTCCACTTT.

The CDR3 bases are TGTGCCAGCAGCCCTGACAGGGGATTGGGGAACACTGAAGCTTTCTTT. As protein: CASSPDRGLGNTEAFF. The V call is TRBV7-2, the J call TRBJ1-1; 8 nucleotides align to TRBD1. Per germline, CDR1 SGHTA and CDR2 FQGNSA. Trimming took 5 bases from V and 1 from J; bases not matched to a gene: 9. The CDR3 consists of 16 residues. Drawing the rest from reference TRBV7-2 and TRBJ1-1, the complete variable domain is GAGVSQSPSNKVTEKGKDVELRCDPISGHTALYWYRQSLGQGLEFLIYFQGNSAPDKSGLPSDRFSAERTGGSVSTLTIQRTQQEDSAVYLCASSPDRGLGNTEAFFGQGTRLTVV.

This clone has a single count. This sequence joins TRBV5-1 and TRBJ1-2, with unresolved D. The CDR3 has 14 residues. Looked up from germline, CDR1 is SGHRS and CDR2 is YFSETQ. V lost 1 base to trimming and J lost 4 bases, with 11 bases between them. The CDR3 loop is CASSLLGRVYGYTF. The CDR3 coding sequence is TGCGCCAGCAGCTTGCTGGGGAGAGTCTATGGCTACACCTTC.

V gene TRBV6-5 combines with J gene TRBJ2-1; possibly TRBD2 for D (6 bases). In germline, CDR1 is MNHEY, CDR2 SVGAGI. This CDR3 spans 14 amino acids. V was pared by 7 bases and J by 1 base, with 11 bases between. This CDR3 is CASMGGISYNEQFF. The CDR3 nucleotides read TGTGCCAGCATGGGCGGGATTTCCTACAATGAGCAGTTCTTC.

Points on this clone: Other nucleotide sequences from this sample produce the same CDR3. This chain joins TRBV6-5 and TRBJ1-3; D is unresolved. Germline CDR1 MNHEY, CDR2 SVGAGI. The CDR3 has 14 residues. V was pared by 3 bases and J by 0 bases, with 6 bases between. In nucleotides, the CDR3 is TGTGCCAGCAGTTATGGCGGCTCTGGAAACACCATATATTTT. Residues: CASSYGGSGNTIYF.

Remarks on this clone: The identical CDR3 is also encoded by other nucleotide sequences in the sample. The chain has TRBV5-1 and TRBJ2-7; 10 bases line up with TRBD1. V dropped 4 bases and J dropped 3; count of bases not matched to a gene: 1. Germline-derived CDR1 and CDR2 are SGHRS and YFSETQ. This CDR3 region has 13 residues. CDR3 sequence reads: CASSGDRGYEQYF. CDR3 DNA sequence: TGCGCCAGCAGCGGGGACAGGGGCTACGAGCAGTACTTC.

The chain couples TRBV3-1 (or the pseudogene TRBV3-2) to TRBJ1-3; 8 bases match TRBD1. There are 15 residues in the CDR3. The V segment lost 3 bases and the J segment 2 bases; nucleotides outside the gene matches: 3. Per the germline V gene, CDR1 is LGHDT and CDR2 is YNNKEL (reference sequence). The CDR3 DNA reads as TGTGCCAGCAGCCATGGGACAGGTGCTGGAAACACCATATATTTT. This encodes CASSHGTGAGNTIYF.

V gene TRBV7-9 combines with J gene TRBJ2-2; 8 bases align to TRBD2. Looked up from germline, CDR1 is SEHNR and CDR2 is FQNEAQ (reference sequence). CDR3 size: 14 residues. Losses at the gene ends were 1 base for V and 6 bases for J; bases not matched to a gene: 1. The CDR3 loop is CASSLGTSSGELFF. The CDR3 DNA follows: TGTGCCAGCAGCTTAGGGACTAGCTCCGGGGAGCTGTTTTTT.

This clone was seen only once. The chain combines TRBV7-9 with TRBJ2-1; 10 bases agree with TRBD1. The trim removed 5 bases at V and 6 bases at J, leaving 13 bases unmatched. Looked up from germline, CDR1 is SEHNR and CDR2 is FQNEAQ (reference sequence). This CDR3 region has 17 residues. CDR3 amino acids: CASSPTPGQGLFNEQFF. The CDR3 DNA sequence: TGTGCCAGCAGCCCAACACCGGGACAGGGGTTGTTCAATGAGCAGTTCTTC.

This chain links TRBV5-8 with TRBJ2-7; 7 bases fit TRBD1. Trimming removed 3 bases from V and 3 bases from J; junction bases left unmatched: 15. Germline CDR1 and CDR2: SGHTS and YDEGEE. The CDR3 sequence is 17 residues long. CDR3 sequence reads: CASSSVFRGGDYYEQYF. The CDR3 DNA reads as TGTGCCAGCAGCTCCGTTTTTCGAGGGGGCGACTACTACGAGCAGTACTTC.

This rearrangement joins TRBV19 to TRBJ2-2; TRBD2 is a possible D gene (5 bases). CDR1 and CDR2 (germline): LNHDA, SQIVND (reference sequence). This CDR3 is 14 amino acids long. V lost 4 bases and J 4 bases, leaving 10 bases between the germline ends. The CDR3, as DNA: TGTGCCAGTAGTAAGGACTGGCGCACCGGGGAGCTGTTTTTT. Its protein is CASSKDWRTGELFF. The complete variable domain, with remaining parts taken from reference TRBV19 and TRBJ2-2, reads DGGITQSPKYLFRKEGQNVTLSCEQNLNHDAMYWYRQDPGQGLRLIYYSQIVNDFQKGDIAEGYSVSREKKESFPLTVTSAQKNPTAFYLCASSKDWRTGELFFGEGSRLTVL.